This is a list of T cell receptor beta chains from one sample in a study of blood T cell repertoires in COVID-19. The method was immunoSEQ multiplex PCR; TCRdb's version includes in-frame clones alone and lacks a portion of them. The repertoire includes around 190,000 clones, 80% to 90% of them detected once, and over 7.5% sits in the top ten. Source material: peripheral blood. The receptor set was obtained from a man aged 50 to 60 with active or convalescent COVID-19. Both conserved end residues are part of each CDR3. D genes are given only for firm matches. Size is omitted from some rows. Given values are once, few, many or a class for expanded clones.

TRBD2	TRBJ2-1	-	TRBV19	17	CASSIPAAGPAYNEQFF	TGTGCCAGTAGTATCCCTGCAGCGGGACCTGCCTACAATGAGCAGTTCTTC
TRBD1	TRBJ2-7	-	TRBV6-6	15	CASSDRGTVSYEQYF	TGTGCCAGCAGCGACAGGGGAACGGTCTCCTACGAGCAGTACTTC
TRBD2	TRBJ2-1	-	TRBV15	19	CATSRQTPVLAGAPNEQFF	TGTGCCACCAGCAGACAAACCCCCGTACTAGCGGGAGCCCCCAATGAGCAGTTCTTC
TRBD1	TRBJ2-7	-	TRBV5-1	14	CASSSGQGAYEQYF	TGCGCCAGCAGCTCGGGACAGGGGGCCTACGAGCAGTACTTC
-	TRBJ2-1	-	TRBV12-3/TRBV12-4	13	CASSLSGYNEQFF	TGTGCCAGCAGTTTGAGCGGCTACAATGAGCAGTTCTTC
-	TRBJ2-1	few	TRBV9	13	CASSVEGDNEQFF	TGTGCCAGCAGCGTAGAGGGAGACAATGAGCAGTTCTTC
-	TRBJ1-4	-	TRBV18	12	CASSPSWEKLFF	TGTGCCAGCTCACCAAGCTGGGAAAAACTGTTTTTT
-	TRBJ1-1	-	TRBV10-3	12	CAISGRDTEAFF	TGTGCCATCAGTGGGAGGGACACTGAAGCTTTCTTT
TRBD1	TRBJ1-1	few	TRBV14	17	CASSPRTGWRGGTEAFF	TGTGCCAGCAGCCCCCGGACAGGGTGGAGAGGAGGCACTGAAGCTTTCTTT
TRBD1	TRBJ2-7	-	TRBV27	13	CASSARQGYEQYF	TGTGCCAGCAGTGCCCGACAGGGCTACGAGCAGTACTTC
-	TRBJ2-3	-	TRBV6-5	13	CASSYMGRGTQYF	TGTGCCAGCAGTTACATGGGCAGGGGTACGCAGTATTTT
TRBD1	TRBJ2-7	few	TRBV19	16	CASSTPRDRYSYEQYF	TGTGCCAGTAGTACACCTCGGGACAGGTACTCCTACGAGCAGTACTTC
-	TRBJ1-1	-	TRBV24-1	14	CATSDGGWNTEAFF	TGTGCCACCAGTGATGGCGGGTGGAACACTGAAGCTTTCTTT
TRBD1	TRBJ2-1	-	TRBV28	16	CASSLRTGAGISEQFF	TGTGCCAGCAGTTTAAGGACAGGGGCGGGAATTAGTGAGCAGTTCTTC
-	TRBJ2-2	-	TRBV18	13	CASSNQGTGELFF	TGTGCCAGCTCAAATCAGGGGACCGGGGAGCTGTTTTTT
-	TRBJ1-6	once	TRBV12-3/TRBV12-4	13	CASSLMSNSPLHF	TGTGCCAGCAGTTTAATGAGTAATTCACCCCTCCACTTT
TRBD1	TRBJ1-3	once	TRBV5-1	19	CASSPSGQAHVGSGNTIYF	TGCGCCAGCAGCCCCTCGGGACAGGCTCATGTAGGCTCTGGAAACACCATATATTTT
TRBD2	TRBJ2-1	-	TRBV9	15	CASSLVAGWVDEQFF	TGTGCCAGCAGCTTAGTAGCGGGGTGGGTGGATGAGCAGTTCTTC
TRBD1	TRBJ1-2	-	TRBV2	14	CASRDSELNYGYTF	TGTGCCAGCCGGGACAGCGAACTTAACTATGGCTACACCTTC
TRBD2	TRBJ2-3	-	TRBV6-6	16	CASSWTSGPGGDTQYF	TGTGCCAGCAGTTGGACTAGCGGGCCGGGTGGGGATACGCAGTATTTT
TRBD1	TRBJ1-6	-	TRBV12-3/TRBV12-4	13	CASRGQYNSPLHF	TGTGCCAGCAGGGGACAGTATAATTCACCCCTCCACTTT
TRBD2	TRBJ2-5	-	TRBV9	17	CASSVGGSSGRQETQYF	TGTGCCAGCAGCGTAGGGGGGTCTAGCGGGAGGCAAGAGACCCAGTACTTC
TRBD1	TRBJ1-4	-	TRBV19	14	CASRRQGEGEKLFF	TGTGCCAGTAGAAGACAGGGGGAGGGTGAAAAACTGTTTTTT
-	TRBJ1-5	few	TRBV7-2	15	CASSLGSGSGYPQHF	TGTGCCAGCAGCTTAGGGTCGGGTTCGGGGTACCCCCAGCATTTT
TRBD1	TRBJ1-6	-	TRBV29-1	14	CSVAPGTGNSPLHF	TGCAGCGTCGCTCCCGGGACAGGGAATTCACCCCTCCACTTT
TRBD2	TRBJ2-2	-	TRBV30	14	CAWTEPSGRGELFF	TGTGCCTGGACCGAACCCAGCGGGAGGGGGGAGCTGTTTTTT
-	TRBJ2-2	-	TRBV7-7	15	CASSSATANTGELFF	TGTGCCAGCAGCTCCGCTACCGCGAACACCGGGGAGCTGTTTTTT
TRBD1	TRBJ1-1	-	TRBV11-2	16	CASSSSGTVLNTEAFF	TGTGCCAGCAGCTCCTCCGGGACAGTATTGAACACTGAAGCTTTCTTT
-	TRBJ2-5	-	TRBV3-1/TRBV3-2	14	CASSQEWSKETQYF	TGTGCCAGCAGCCAAGAATGGAGCAAAGAGACCCAGTACTTC
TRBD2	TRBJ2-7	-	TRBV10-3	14	CAISEGSGGYEQYF	TGTGCCATCAGTGAAGGTAGCGGGGGCTACGAGCAGTACTTC
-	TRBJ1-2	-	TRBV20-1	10	CSVYQNGYTF	TGCAGTGTGTATCAGAATGGCTACACCTTC
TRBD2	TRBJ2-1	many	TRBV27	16	CASSHYTSATYNEQFF	TGTGCCAGCAGTCACTATACTAGCGCTACCTACAATGAGCAGTTCTTC
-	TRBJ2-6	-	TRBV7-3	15	CASSLGAPGANVLTF	TGTGCCAGCAGCTTAGGGGCCCCTGGGGCCAACGTCCTGACTTTC
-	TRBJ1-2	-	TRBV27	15	CASSFLGGRGSGYTF	TGTGCCAGCAGTTTCCTTGGCGGGCGGGGGAGTGGCTACACCTTC
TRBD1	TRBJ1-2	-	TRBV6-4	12	CASRTGFGGYTF	TGTGCCAGCAGGACAGGGTTCGGTGGCTACACCTTC
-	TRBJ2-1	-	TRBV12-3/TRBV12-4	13	CASSFVASYEQFF	TGTGCCAGCAGTTTCGTAGCTAGCTATGAGCAGTTCTTC
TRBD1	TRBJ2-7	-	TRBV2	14	CASRVGQGPDEQYF	TGTGCCAGCAGAGTCGGACAGGGTCCCGACGAGCAGTACTTC
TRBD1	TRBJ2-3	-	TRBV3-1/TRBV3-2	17	CASSQDRGPFGTDTQYF	TGTGCCAGCAGCCAAGACAGGGGGCCATTCGGCACAGATACGCAGTATTTT
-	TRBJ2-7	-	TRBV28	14	CASASNRRDHEQYF	TGTGCCAGCGCATCAAATAGGAGGGACCACGAGCAGTACTTC
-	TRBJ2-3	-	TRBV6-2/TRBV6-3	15	CASSLDYTKTDTQYF	TGTGCCAGCAGCCTGGACTATACCAAGACAGATACGCAGTATTTT
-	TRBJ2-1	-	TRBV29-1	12	CSVEEHNGGQFF	TGCAGCGTTGAAGAACATAACGGGGGGCAGTTCTTC
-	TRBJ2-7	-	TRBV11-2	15	CASSLAMGVSYEQYF	TGTGCCAGCAGCTTAGCAATGGGAGTCTCCTACGAGCAGTACTTC
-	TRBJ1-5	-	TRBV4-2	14	CASSQPSSNQPQHF	TGTGCCAGCAGCCAACCCAGTAGCAATCAGCCCCAGCATTTT
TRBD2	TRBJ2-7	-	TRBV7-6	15	CASSSLSGSSNEQYF	TGTGCCAGCAGCTCGCTCAGCGGGAGTAGCAACGAGCAGTACTTC
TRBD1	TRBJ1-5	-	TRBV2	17	CASSDLLGGASNQPQHF	TGTGCCAGCAGTGATTTGTTAGGGGGCGCGAGCAATCAGCCCCAGCATTTT
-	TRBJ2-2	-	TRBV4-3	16	CASSQEPGQVTGELFF	TGCGCCAGCAGCCAAGAGCCGGGACAAGTCACCGGGGAGCTGTTTTTT
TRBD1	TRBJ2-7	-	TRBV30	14	CACKTDRGSYEQYF	TGTGCCTGCAAAACGGACAGGGGCTCCTACGAGCAGTACTTC
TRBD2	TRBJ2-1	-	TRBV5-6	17	CASSWGLAGVMYNEQFF	TGTGCCAGCAGCTGGGGACTAGCGGGAGTGATGTACAATGAGCAGTTCTTC
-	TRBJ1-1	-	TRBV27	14	CASSVGRVGTEAFF	TGTGCCAGCAGTGTAGGCAGGGTAGGAACTGAAGCTTTCTTT
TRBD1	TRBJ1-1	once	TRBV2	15	CASSADRGPNTEAFF	TGTGCCAGCAGTGCGGACAGGGGACCGAACACTGAAGCTTTCTTT
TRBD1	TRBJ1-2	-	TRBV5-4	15	CASSGTYRGEYGYTF	TGTGCCAGCAGCGGGACCTACAGGGGGGAGTATGGCTACACCTTC
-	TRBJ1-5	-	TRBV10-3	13	CASWASPNQPQHF	TGTGCCTCGTGGGCATCTCCTAATCAGCCCCAGCATTTT
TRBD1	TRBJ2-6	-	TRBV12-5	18	CASGLILGQTSGANVLTF	TGTGCTAGTGGTTTGATTCTGGGACAGACCTCTGGGGCCAACGTCCTGACTTTC
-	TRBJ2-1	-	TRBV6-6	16	CASSYSKQGWRNEQFF	TGTGCCAGCAGTTACTCGAAACAGGGATGGCGTAATGAGCAGTTCTTC
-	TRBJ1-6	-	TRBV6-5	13	CASAEGFNSPLHF	TGTGCCAGCGCCGAGGGCTTTAATTCACCCCTCCACTTT
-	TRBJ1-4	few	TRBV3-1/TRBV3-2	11	CASSLREKLFF	TGTGCCAGCAGCCTTCGTGAAAAACTGTTTTTT